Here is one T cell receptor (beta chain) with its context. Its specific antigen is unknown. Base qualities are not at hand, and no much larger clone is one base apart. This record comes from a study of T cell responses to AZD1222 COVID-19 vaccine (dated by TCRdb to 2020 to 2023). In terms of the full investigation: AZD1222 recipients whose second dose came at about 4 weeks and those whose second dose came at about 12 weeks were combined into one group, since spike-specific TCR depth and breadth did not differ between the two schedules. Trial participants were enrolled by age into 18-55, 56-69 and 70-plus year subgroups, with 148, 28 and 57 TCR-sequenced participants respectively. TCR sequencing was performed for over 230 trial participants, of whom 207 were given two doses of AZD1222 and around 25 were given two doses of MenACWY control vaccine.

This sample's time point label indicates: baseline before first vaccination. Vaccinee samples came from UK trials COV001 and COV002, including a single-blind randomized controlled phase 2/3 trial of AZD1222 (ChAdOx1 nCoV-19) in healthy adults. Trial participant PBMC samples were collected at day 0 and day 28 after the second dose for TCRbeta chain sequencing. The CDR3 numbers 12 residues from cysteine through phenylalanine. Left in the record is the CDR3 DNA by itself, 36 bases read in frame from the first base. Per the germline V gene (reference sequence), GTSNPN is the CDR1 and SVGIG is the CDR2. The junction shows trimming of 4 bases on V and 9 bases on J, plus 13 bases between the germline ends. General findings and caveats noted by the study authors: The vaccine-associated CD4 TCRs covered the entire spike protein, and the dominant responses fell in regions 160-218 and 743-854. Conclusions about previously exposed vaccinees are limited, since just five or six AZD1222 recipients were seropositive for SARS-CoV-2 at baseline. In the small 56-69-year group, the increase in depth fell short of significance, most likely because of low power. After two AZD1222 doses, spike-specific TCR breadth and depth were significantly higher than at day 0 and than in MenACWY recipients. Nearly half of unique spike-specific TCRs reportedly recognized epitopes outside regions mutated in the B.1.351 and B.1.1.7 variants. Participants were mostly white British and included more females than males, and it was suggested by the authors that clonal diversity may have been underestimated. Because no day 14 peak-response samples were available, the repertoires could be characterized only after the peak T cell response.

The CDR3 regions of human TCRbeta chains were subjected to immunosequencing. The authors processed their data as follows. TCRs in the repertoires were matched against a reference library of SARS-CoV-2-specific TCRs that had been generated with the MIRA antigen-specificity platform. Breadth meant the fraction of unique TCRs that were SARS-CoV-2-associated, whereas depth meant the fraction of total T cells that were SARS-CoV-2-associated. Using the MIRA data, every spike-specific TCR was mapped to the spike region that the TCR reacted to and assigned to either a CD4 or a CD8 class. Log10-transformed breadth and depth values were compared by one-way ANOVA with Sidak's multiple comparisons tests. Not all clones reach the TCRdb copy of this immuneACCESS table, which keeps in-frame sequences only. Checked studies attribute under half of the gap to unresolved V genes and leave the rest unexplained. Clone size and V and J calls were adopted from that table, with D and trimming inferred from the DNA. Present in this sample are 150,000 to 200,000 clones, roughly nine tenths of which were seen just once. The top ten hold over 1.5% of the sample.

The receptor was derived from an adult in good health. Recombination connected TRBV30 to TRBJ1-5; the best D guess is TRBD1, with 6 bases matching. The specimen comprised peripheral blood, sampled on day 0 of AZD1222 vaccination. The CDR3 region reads CAWMGAEGPQHF. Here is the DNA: TGTGCCTGGATGGGGGCCGAGGGGCCCCAGCATTTT.